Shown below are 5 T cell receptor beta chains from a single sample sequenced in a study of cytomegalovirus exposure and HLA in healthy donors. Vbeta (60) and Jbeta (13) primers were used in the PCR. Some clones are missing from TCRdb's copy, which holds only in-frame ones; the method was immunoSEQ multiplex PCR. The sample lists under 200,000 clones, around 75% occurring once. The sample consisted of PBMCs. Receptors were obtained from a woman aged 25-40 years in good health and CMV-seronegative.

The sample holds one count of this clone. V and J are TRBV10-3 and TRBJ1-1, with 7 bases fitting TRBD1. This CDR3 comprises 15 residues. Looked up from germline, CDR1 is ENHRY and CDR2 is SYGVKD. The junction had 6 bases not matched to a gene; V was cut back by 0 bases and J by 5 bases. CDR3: CAISESPQGVTEAFF. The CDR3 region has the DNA TGTGCCATCAGTGAGTCGCCGCAGGGGGTGACTGAAGCTTTCTTT.

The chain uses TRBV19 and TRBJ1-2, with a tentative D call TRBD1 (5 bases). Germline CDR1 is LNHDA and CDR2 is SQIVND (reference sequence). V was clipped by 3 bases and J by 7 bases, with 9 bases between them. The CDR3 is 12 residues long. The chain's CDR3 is CASSIGAAGYTF. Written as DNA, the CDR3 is TGTGCCAGTAGTATTGGGGCGGCTGGCTACACCTTC.

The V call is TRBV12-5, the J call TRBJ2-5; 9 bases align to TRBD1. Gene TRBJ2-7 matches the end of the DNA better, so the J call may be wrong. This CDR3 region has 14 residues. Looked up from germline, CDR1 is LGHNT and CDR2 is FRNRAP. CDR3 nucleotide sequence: TGTGCTAGTGGTAGAGACAGGGGGGCCTACGAGCAGTACTTC. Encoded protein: CASGRDRGAYEQYF.

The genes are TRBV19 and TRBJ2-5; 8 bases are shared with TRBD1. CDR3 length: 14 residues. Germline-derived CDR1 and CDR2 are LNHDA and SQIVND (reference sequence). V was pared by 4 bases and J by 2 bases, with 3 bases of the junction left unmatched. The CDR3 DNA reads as TGTGCCAGTAGTAAGAGACAGGGGCAAGAGACCCAGTACTTC. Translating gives CASSKRQGQETQYF.

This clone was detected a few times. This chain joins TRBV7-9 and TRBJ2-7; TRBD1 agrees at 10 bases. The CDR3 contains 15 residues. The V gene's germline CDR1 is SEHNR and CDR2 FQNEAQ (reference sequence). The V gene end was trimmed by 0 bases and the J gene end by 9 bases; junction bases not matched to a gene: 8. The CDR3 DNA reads TGTGCCAGCAGCTTAGCCGGGACAGGGGCGGTCGGGCAGTACTTC. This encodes CASSLAGTGAVGQYF.